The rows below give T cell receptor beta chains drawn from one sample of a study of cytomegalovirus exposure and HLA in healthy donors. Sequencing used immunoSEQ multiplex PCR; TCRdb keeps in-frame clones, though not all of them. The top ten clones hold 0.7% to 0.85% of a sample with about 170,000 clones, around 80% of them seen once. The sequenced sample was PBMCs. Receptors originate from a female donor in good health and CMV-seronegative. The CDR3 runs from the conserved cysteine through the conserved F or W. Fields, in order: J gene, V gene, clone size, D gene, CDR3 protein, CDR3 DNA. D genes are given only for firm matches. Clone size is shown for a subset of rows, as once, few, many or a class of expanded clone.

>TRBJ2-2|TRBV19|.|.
CASSIRGGTGELFF
TGTGCCAGTAGTATAAGGGGTGGCACCGGGGAGCTGTTTTTT
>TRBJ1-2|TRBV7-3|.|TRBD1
CASSPQGGLTNYGYTF
TGTGCCAGCAGCCCCCAAGGGGGCCTTACTAACTATGGCTACACCTTC
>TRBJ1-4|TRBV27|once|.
CASSPGQYPNEKLFF
TGTGCCAGCAGTCCCGGACAGTACCCTAATGAAAAACTGTTTTTT
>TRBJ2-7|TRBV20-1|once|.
CSASLTYEQYF
TGCAGTGCTAGCCTTACCTACGAGCAGTACTTC
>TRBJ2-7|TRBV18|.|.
CASSPISLDTAYEQYF
TGTGCCAGCTCACCAATTTCTTTAGACACCGCCTACGAGCAGTACTTC
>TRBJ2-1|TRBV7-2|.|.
CASSRSTSGQFF
TGTGCCAGCAGCCGATCGACAAGCGGGCAGTTCTTC
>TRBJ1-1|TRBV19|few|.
CASSPSGVTEAFF
TGTGCCAGTAGTCCGTCGGGGGTCACTGAAGCTTTCTTT
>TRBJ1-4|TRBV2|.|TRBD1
CARGGTGTFANEKLFF
TGTGCCAGGGGCGGGACAGGGACTTTTGCTAATGAAAAACTGTTTTTT
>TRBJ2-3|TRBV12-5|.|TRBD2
CASGASGTSRTLGAQYF
TGTGCTAGTGGTGCTTCCGGGACTAGCCGTACACTGGGGGCGCAGTATTTT
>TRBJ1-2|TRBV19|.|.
CASSQGLAFPYGYTF
TGTGCCAGTAGTCAGGGTCTGGCGTTTCCCTATGGCTACACCTTC
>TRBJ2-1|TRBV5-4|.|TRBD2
CASSVEWRGNEQFF
TGTGCCAGCAGCGTCGAGTGGCGGGGGAATGAGCAGTTCTTC
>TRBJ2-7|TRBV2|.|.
CASTAQGLYEQYF
TGTGCCAGCACCGCTCAAGGACTTTACGAGCAGTACTTC
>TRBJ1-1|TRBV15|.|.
CATSRDRIRGNEAFF
TGTGCCACCAGCAGAGATCGTATCAGGGGTAATGAAGCTTTCTTT
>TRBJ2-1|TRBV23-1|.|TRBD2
CASSQSPKTSGGSSYNEQFF
TGCGCCAGCAGTCAATCCCCGAAGACTAGCGGGGGAAGCTCCTACAATGAGCAGTTCTTC
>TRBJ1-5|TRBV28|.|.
CASTSSQPQHF
TGTGCCAGCACCTCTAGTCAGCCCCAGCATTTT
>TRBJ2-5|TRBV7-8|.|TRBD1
CASSLGGTVQETQYF
TGTGCCAGCAGCTTAGGGGGGACAGTCCAAGAGACCCAGTACTTC
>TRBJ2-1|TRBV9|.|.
CASSATDPYNEQFF
TGTGCCAGCAGCGCTACAGATCCCTACAATGAGCAGTTCTTC
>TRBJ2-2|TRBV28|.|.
CASRGANTGELFF
TGTGCCAGCAGGGGGGCGAATACCGGGGAGCTGTTTTTT
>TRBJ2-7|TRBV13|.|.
CASSFATTFYEQYF
TGTGCCAGCAGCTTCGCGACTACCTTCTACGAGCAGTACTTC
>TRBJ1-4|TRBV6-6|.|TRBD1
CASSYSGQGALKLFF
TGTGCCAGCAGTTACTCGGGCCAGGGGGCCCTGAAACTGTTTTTT
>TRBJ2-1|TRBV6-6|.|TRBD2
CASSRTSSYNEQFF
TGTGCCAGCAGCCGGACTAGCAGTTACAATGAGCAGTTCTTC
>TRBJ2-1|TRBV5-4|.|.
CASSPPGGRAAYNEQFF
TGTGCCAGCAGCCCACCGGGGGGCAGGGCAGCCTACAATGAGCAGTTCTTC
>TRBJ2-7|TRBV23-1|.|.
CASRRTDYEQYF
TGCGCCAGCAGGAGGACAGACTACGAGCAGTACTTC
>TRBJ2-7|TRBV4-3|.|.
CASSQDRGGSYEQYF
TGCGCCAGCAGCCAAGATCGCGGCGGTTCCTACGAGCAGTACTTC
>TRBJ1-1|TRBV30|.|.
CAWSGRVNTEAFF
TGTGCCTGGAGCGGTCGGGTGAACACTGAAGCTTTCTTT
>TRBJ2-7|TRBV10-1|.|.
CASTQGYEQYF
TGCGCCAGCACACAGGGATACGAGCAGTACTTC